This entry lists 19 T cell receptor beta chains sequenced from one sample in a study of blood T cell repertoires in COVID-19 (TCRdb year 2020). Libraries were prepared through the immunoSEQ multiplex PCR assay. This is the immuneACCESS table as TCRdb keeps it, with only in-frame sequences that have V and J called. A part of the clones is gone; compared with another copy, unresolved V genes explain less than half, and the rest is unexplained. This sample is represented by some 140,000 clones; approximately 81% of them were singletons. About 1.3% of the sample is taken by the ten largest. Specimen: peripheral blood. The source of these receptors is a man in his 60s with acute or convalescent COVID-19.

The rearrangement uses TRBV18 and TRBJ2-7, with a possible D match to TRBD1 (6 bases). The CDR3 totals 13 residues. Looked up from germline, CDR1 is KGHSH and CDR2 is LQKENI. The ends were cut back, 2 bases at V and 2 bases at J, with 7 bases in the middle. The CDR3 spells CASSPNRAYEQYF. The CDR3, as DNA: TGTGCCAGCTCACCAAACAGGGCCTACGAGCAGTACTTC.

V usage is TRBV28 and J usage is TRBJ1-2; TRBD1 might be the D (6 bases). This CDR3 has 13 residues. Germline V gene sequence: CDR1 MDHEN, CDR2 SYDVKM. V shed 10 bases and J shed 7 bases, with 19 bases lying between them. CDR3 region: CANTDRHFSGYTF. In DNA form, the CDR3 reads TGTGCCAACACAGACAGGCACTTCTCTGGCTACACCTTC.

The rearrangement uses TRBV6-7 and TRBJ2-1; a possible D gene is TRBD1 (6 bases). TRBV6-7 is an open reading frame, and its role is uncertain. The CDR3 covers 16 residues. Trimming pared 2 bases from V and 1 base from J, leaving 12 bases between. The CDR3 bases are TGTGCCAGCAGTTACGAACAGGGACAATCCTACAATGAGCAGTTCTTC. This gives the protein CASSYEQGQSYNEQFF.

This chain links TRBV11-2 with TRBJ1-2; a weak D match, TRBD1 (6 bases). V shed 5 bases and J shed 4 bases, with 17 bases lying between them. CDR3 length: 15 residues. The germline CDR1 and CDR2 sequences are SGHAT and FQNNGV. CDR3 in DNA: TGTGCCAGCAGCCCCGGGCAGGGGTCCCTCTATGGCTACACCTTC. As protein: CASSPGQGSLYGYTF. Full variable domain (outside the CDR3, taken from reference TRBV11-2 and TRBJ1-2): EAGVAQSPRYKIIEKRQSVAFWCNPISGHATLYWYQQILGQGPKLLIQFQNNGVVDDSQLPKDRFSAERLKGVDSTLKIQPAKLEDSAVYLCASSPGQGSLYGYTFGSGTRLTVV.

The rearrangement links TRBV12-3 or TRBV12-4 to TRBJ1-6; D gene uncertain. V was clipped by 7 bases and J by 10 bases, with 11 bases between them. CDR3 size: 12 residues. The CDR3 DNA reads as TGTGCCAGCACCATCCCGGGGTCACCCCTCCACTTT. Protein product: CASTIPGSPLHF.

The chain has TRBV18 and TRBJ2-1, with a tentative D call TRBD1 (6 bases). The ends were cut back, 1 base at V and 8 bases at J, with 12 bases in the middle. This CDR3 region has 14 residues. The germline V gene has CDR1 KGHSH and CDR2 LQKENI. The CDR3 DNA is TGTGCCAGCTCACCACTTACCAGGGGCGATGAGCAGTTCTTC. Translated: CASSPLTRGDEQFF.

The CDR3 region is CASSYLAGTIHQETQYF. CDR3 coding DNA: TGTGCCAGCAGCTATCTGGCGGGAACTATACACCAAGAGACCCAGTACTTC. The J gene is TRBJ2-5, the V gene TRBV5-4, with D possibly being TRBD2 (6 bases). The V and J ends lost 3 bases and 0 bases respectively, with 18 bases between them. This CDR3 contains 17 residues. Germline CDR1 reads SGHNT; CDR2 reads YYREEE (reference sequence).

The chain recombines TRBV11-2 with TRBJ2-3; 9 bases line up with TRBD2. J was trimmed by 2 bases and V by 6 bases; bases with no gene match: 9. CDR3 size: 16 residues. In germline, CDR1 is SGHAT, CDR2 FQNNGV. CDR3 sequence reads: CASSGRAGGYTDTQYF. As DNA, the CDR3 is TGTGCCAGCAGTGGAAGAGCGGGGGGTTACACAGATACGCAGTATTTT. The variable domain in full, completed from reference TRBV11-2 and TRBJ2-3, reads EAGVAQSPRYKIIEKRQSVAFWCNPISGHATLYWYQQILGQGPKLLIQFQNNGVVDDSQLPKDRFSAERLKGVDSTLKIQPAKLEDSAVYLCASSGRAGGYTDTQYFGPGTRLTVL.

The chain employs TRBV5-8 and TRBJ1-6; D gene unclear. CDR1 SGHTS and CDR2 YDEGEE come from the germline V gene. Deletions cut 0 bases from V and 9 bases from J, with 13 bases between. The CDR3 has 15 amino acids. The CDR3 sequence is CASSLERRVGSPLHF. The CDR3 DNA reads TGTGCCAGCAGCTTGGAGAGACGGGTGGGTTCACCCCTCCACTTT.

The chain combines TRBV11-2 with TRBJ1-4; D remains unclear. The CDR3 spans 16 residues. In germline, CDR1 is SGHAT, CDR2 FQNNGV. The germline V and J ends were trimmed by 0 bases and 6 bases, with 14 bases remaining between them. The CDR3 loop is CASSLDSGGSHEKLFF. CDR3 DNA: TGTGCCAGCAGCTTAGATTCGGGAGGATCCCATGAAAAACTGTTTTTT.

The J gene is TRBJ2-3, the V gene TRBV2, with 11 bases lining up with TRBD1. This CDR3 comprises 14 residues. V lost 6 bases to trimming and J lost 5 bases; unmatched junction nucleotides: 4. From germline, CDR1 is SNHLY and CDR2 FYNNEI. The CDR3 is CASRRDRGVDTQYF. CDR3 sequence (DNA): TGTGCCAGCAGACGGGACAGGGGGGTAGATACGCAGTATTTT. Full variable domain (rest looked up from reference TRBV2 and TRBJ2-3): EPEVTQTPSHQVTQMGQEVILRCVPISNHLYFYWYRQILGQKVEFLVSFYNNEISEKSEIFDDQFSVERPDGSNFTLKIRSTKLEDSAMYFCASRRDRGVDTQYFGPGTRLTVL.

In this sample, this clone turned up a few times. The chain uses TRBV30 and TRBJ1-2; TRBD1 matches 8 bases. CDR3 length: 14 residues. V lost 4 bases and J lost 1; bases outside the gene matches: 5. CDR1 is GTSNPN, CDR2 SVGIG, per germline (reference sequence). The CDR3 DNA is TGTGCCTGGATTCGGGACAGGAGTAACTATGGCTACACCTTC. Encoded protein: CAWIRDRSNYGYTF.

This clone was seen more than once but under ten times. The chain links TRBV5-8 to TRBJ1-4, with D tentatively TRBD1 (5 bases). The CDR3 spans 16 residues. Trimming took off 6 bases at V and 5 bases at J, with 20 bases between the two ends. Germline CDR1 and CDR2: SGHTS and YDEGEE. In DNA, the CDR3 is TGTGCCAGCAACAACAGGCCCCCTCGGCGGAATGAAAAACTGTTTTTT. Its protein is CASNNRPPRRNEKLFF.

The chain has TRBV9 and TRBJ2-7, with TRBD1 as a possible D gene (6 bases). Trimming cost V 3 bases and J 0 bases, with 13 bases left between them. This CDR3 is built from 15 residues. Germline assignment: CDR1 SGDLS and CDR2 YYNGEE. The DNA of the CDR3 is TGTGCCAGCAGCGCCACAGGGCATAGCTCCTACGAGCAGTACTTC. This gives the protein CASSATGHSSYEQYF.

The chain employs TRBV4-1 and TRBJ1-3; D gene unclear. Trimming shortened V by 0 bases and J by 0 bases, and 12 bases separated the two germline ends. Germline V gives CDR1 MGHRA, CDR2 YSYEKL. The CDR3 has 17 amino acids. The CDR3 coding sequence is TGCGCCAGCAGCCAAGATATTGGAGGGAGCTCTGGAAACACCATATATTTT. Translating it yields CASSQDIGGSSGNTIYF.

The chain employs TRBV11-2 and TRBJ1-3, with D unresolved. V lost 5 bases and J lost 4, with 12 bases in between. Germline-derived CDR1 and CDR2 are SGHAT and FQNNGV. The CDR3 totals 14 residues. CDR3 protein: CASSLYGGGNTIYF. CDR3 DNA sequence: TGTGCCAGCAGCCTCTACGGCGGGGGAAACACCATATATTTT.

V usage is TRBV5-1 and J usage is TRBJ2-3; D is perhaps TRBD1 (5 bases). Germline assignment: CDR1 SGHRS and CDR2 YFSETQ. The CDR3 covers 16 residues. Trimming took off 0 bases at V and 0 bases at J, with 11 bases between the two ends. This chain's CDR3 is CASSLVGAGSTDTQYF. As DNA, the CDR3 is TGCGCCAGCAGCTTGGTTGGCGCAGGGAGCACAGATACGCAGTATTTT.

The chain joins TRBV11-2 to TRBJ1-5; perhaps TRBD1 as D (6 bases). Looked up from germline, CDR1 is SGHAT and CDR2 is FQNNGV. V was clipped by 0 bases and J by 5 bases, with 11 bases between them. CDR3 length: 15 residues. CDR3: CASSLEGGADQPQHF. For the CDR3, the DNA is TGTGCCAGCAGCTTAGAGGGGGGGGCGGATCAGCCCCAGCATTTT.

The CDR3 DNA sequence: TGTGCCAGCAGCTTAGTATCAGGGGGCCCTATTGATGAAGCTTTCTTT. Translation: CASSLVSGGPIDEAFF. The chain joins TRBV7-8 to TRBJ1-1; 8 bases line up with TRBD1. The junction had 11 bases not matched to a gene; V was cut back by 1 base and J by 7 bases. The CDR3 totals 16 residues. CDR1 is SGHVS and CDR2 is FQNEAQ in the germline V gene. Complete variable domain (other parts from reference TRBV7-8 and TRBJ1-1): GAGVSQSPRYKVAKRGQDVALRCDPISGHVSLFWYQQALGQGPEFLTYFQNEAQLDKSGLPSDRFFAERPEGSVSTLKIQRTQQEDSAVYLCASSLVSGGPIDEAFFGQGTRLTVV.